The 31 T cell receptor beta chains reported below all come from one sample, sequenced in a study of blood T cell repertoires in COVID-19. The table came from immunoSEQ multiplex PCR; TCRdb's copy has only in-frame clones and leaves some out. The sample has 39,000 or so clones; around 81% are singletons. Sequencing was carried out using peripheral blood. The receptors originated from a man aged 35-49 years with active or convalescent COVID-19.

The CDR3 DNA follows: TGTGCCAGCTCACCACCGTTGAGACAGGGCTACGAGCAGTACTTC. This gives the protein CASSPPLRQGYEQYF. This chain uses TRBV18 with TRBJ2-7, with 7 bases aligning to TRBD1. The ends lost 0 bases at V and 3 bases at J; junction bases unmatched: 5. CDR1 and CDR2 (germline): KGHSH, LQKENI. The CDR3 has 15 amino acids. The complete variable domain, with remaining parts taken from reference TRBV18 and TRBJ2-7, reads NAGVMQNPRHLVRRRGQEARLRCSPMKGHSHVYWYRQLPEEGLKFMVYLQKENIIDESGMPKERFSAEFPKEGPSILRIQQVVRGDSAAYFCASSPPLRQGYEQYFGPGTRLTVT.

The DNA of the CDR3 is TGTGCCAGCAGTTACCCGACAGGATGGGACACTGAAGCTTTCTTT. Residues: CASSYPTGWDTEAFF. V is TRBV2 and J is TRBJ1-1; tentative D call: TRBD1 (6 bases). Trimming left V 5 bases short and J 3 bases short, with 16 bases between. The CDR3 is 15 amino acids. Germline-derived CDR1 and CDR2 are SNHLY and FYNNEI.

The chain combines TRBV30 with TRBJ1-2; no clear D. V was trimmed by 5 bases and J by 3 bases, leaving 10 bases between them. The CDR3 has 12 residues. Germline V lookup: CDR1 GTSNPN, CDR2 SVGIG (reference sequence). CDR3 region: CAWGYYDYGYTF. Here the CDR3 DNA reads TGTGCCTGGGGTTACTACGACTATGGCTACACCTTC.

The chain is built from TRBV24-1 and TRBJ2-5; 7 bases align to TRBD2. J lost 5 bases, V lost 5 bases, and 10 bases had no gene match. Per germline, CDR1 KGHDR and CDR2 SFDVKD. CDR3 length: 15 residues. Here the CDR3 reads CATSVSGGGYETQYF. The CDR3 bases are TGTGCCACCAGTGTAAGCGGCGGGGGTTATGAGACCCAGTACTTC.

The chain recombines TRBV7-2 with TRBJ1-5, with D hard to call. The germline V gene encodes CDR1 SGHTA and CDR2 FQGNSA. CDR3 length equals 14 residues. V was clipped by 5 bases and J by 4 bases, with 12 bases between them. DNA of the CDR3: TGTGCCAGCAGCCCTCCCACGGGGAATCAGCCCCAGCATTTT. Its translation: CASSPPTGNQPQHF.

Notes on this clone: One junction end does not reproduce the germline sequence, and a read error may be involved. The V and J genes are TRBV5-1 and TRBJ2-5; 15 positions agree with TRBD2. This CDR3 spans 16 amino acids. The germline CDR1 and CDR2 sequences are SGHRS and YFSETQ. The CDR3 region is CASRLGLAGGQETQYF. Written as DNA, the CDR3 is TGCGCCAGCAGATTGGGACTAGCGGGGGGACAAGAGACCCAGTACTTC.

This chain links TRBV19 with TRBJ1-4, with 9 bases matching TRBD1. Germline CDR1 reads LNHDA; CDR2 reads SQIVND (reference sequence). The junction had 10 bases not matched to a gene; V was cut back by 4 bases and J by 7 bases. The CDR3 is 16 amino acids. The CDR3 DNA is TGTGCCAGTAGTACTCAACCGGGACAGGGCGGTGAAAAACTGTTTTTT. Translated, it gives CASSTQPGQGGEKLFF.

The chain joins TRBV10-2 to TRBJ2-7; 7 bases fit TRBD1. Losses at the gene ends were 6 bases for V and 4 bases for J; bases not matched to a gene: 9. Germline CDR1 reads WSHSY; CDR2 reads SAAADI. The CDR3 runs 14 residues. The CDR3 loop reads CASRDEQGSYEQYF. The CDR3 DNA reads TGCGCCAGCAGGGACGAACAGGGGTCGTACGAGCAGTACTTC.

The rearrangement joins TRBV6-2 or TRBV6-3 to TRBJ1-6; no definite D call. The V end was cut by 4 bases, the J end by 7 bases, with 11 bases between. Per the germline V gene, CDR1 is MNHEY and CDR2 is SVGEGT. This CDR3 is 14 amino acids long. CDR3 DNA sequence: TGTGCCAGCAGTTTTGGACGGGGAAATTCACCCCTCCACTTT. It codes for CASSFGRGNSPLHF.

This sequence joins TRBV7-9 and TRBJ2-7, with a weak D call TRBD2 (6 bases). Germline V gene data show CDR1 as SEHNR and CDR2 as FQNEAQ (reference sequence). Trimming removed 5 bases at V and 3 bases at J, with 20 bases between. The CDR3 totals 16 residues. CDR3 bases: TGTGCCAGCAGCCCCATCGGAGGGCCTAGGGACTACGAGCAGTACTTC. Protein sequence: CASSPIGGPRDYEQYF. Based on the CDR3 plus reference TRBV7-9 and TRBJ2-7, the full variable domain is DTGVSQNPRHKITKRGQNVTFRCDPISEHNRLYWYRQTLGQGPEFLTYFQNEAQLEKSRLLSDRFSAERPKGSFSTLEIQRTEQGDSAMYLCASSPIGGPRDYEQYFGPGTRLTVT.

V usage is TRBV2 and J usage is TRBJ2-3, with TRBD1 as a possible D gene (6 bases). The CDR3 is 14 amino acids. Germline V gene lookup returns CDR1 SNHLY and CDR2 FYNNEI. Trimming pared 5 bases from V and 0 bases from J, leaving 9 bases between. In DNA form, the CDR3 reads TGTGCCAGCAGTCGGGACATGAGCACAGATACGCAGTATTTT. The encoded protein is CASSRDMSTDTQYF.

This clone was detected only a few times. A read error may account for a junction end that differs from germline. The V call is TRBV19, the J call TRBJ2-3, with TRBD2 matching over 9 bases. Germline V gene data show CDR1 as LNHDA and CDR2 as SQIVND (reference sequence). There are 12 residues in the CDR3. The CDR3 DNA reads as TGTGCCAGTAGTAGCGGGAGGGCCCCTTCCCATTTT. As protein: CASSSGRAPSHF.

The chain couples TRBV14 to TRBJ1-1; a possible D gene is TRBD1 (5 bases). V lost 6 bases to trimming and J lost 2 bases, with 13 bases between them. CDR3 length: 14 amino acids. Germline assignment: CDR1 SGHDN and CDR2 FVKESK. The CDR3 coding sequence is TGTGCCAGCAGTTTCGACAGTGTCAACACTGAAGCTTTCTTT. Encoded protein: CASSFDSVNTEAFF.

This rearrangement joins TRBV19 to TRBJ1-4; weak D call: TRBD1 (5 bases). Trimming removed 5 bases from V and 2 bases from J, with 18 bases in between. This CDR3 has 17 residues. In germline, CDR1 is LNHDA, CDR2 SQIVND (reference sequence). CDR3 sequence reads: CASSPVVDRQTNEKLFF. DNA for the CDR3: TGTGCCAGTAGTCCCGTAGTTGACCGACAGACTAATGAAAAACTGTTTTTT.

This chain links TRBV30 with TRBJ1-1; tentative D call: TRBD1 (6 bases). The germline V gene encodes CDR1 GTSNPN and CDR2 SVGIG (reference sequence). Between the trimmed V and J ends, which lost 1 base and 0 bases, there was a span of 12 bases. The CDR3 extends over 15 amino acids. The CDR3 nucleotides are TGTGCCTGGAGTGGGGGGCAGCTCATGAACACTGAAGCTTTCTTT. Protein: CAWSGGQLMNTEAFF.

The chain combines TRBV19 with TRBJ1-2; TRBD1 matches at 9 bases. Germline values: CDR1 LNHDA, CDR2 SQIVND (reference sequence). The CDR3 length is 13 residues. With 4 bases clipped from V and 6 bases from J, the junction kept 3 bases outside the gene matches. The CDR3 region has the DNA TGTGCCAGTAGTACAACAGGGGGCGATGGCTACACCTTC. This sequence encodes CASSTTGGDGYTF. Full variable domain (rest looked up from reference TRBV19 and TRBJ1-2): DGGITQSPKYLFRKEGQNVTLSCEQNLNHDAMYWYRQDPGQGLRLIYYSQIVNDFQKGDIAEGYSVSREKKESFPLTVTSAQKNPTAFYLCASSTTGGDGYTFGSGTRLTVV.

The chain links TRBV3-1 (or the pseudogene TRBV3-2) to TRBJ2-1; 7 nucleotides align to TRBD2. Germline V gives CDR1 LGHDT, CDR2 YNNKEL (reference sequence). There are 13 residues in the CDR3. With 1 base clipped from V and 9 bases from J, the junction kept 3 bases outside the gene matches. In DNA, the CDR3 is TGTGCCAGCAGCCAAGGATGGGGGGGTGAGCAGTTCTTC. Amino acids: CASSQGWGGEQFF.

This clone was picked up a small number of times. This rearrangement joins TRBV24-1 to TRBJ2-5; D may be TRBD2 (5 bases). Trimming took off 5 bases at V and 4 bases at J, with 19 bases between the two ends. CDR3 length: 16 residues. Germline CDR1 KGHDR, CDR2 SFDVKD. CDR3 sequence (DNA): TGTGCCACCAGTGGGGCCTCTGGGGTCGAGGGAGAGACCCAGTACTTC. Translation gives CATSGASGVEGETQYF.

V and J are TRBV10-3 and TRBJ2-3, with D perhaps matching TRBD1 (6 bases). The germline V gene encodes CDR1 ENHRY and CDR2 SYGVKD. CDR3 length equals 19 residues. V was shortened by 3 bases and J by 0 bases, with 22 bases between the two germline ends. CDR3 DNA sequence: TGTGCCATCAGTGAAAATCCCTGGCAGGGGATGGTAAGCACAGATACGCAGTATTTT. It specifies CAISENPWQGMVSTDTQYF.

The rearrangement uses TRBV29-1 and TRBJ1-1; a weak D match, TRBD1 (5 bases). This CDR3 has 13 residues. The V gene's germline CDR1 is SQVTM and CDR2 ANQGSEA. V was shortened by 5 bases and J by 1 base, with 11 bases between the two germline ends. Written as DNA, the CDR3 is TGCAGCGTTAAGGGGTTATCGAACACTGAAGCTTTCTTT. It specifies CSVKGLSNTEAFF.

This chain uses TRBV19 with TRBJ2-2, with TRBD2 matching 7 bases. The J segment lost 4 bases and the V segment lost 4 bases, leaving 6 bases of the junction unmatched. This CDR3 spans 15 amino acids. Germline CDR1 LNHDA, CDR2 SQIVND (reference sequence). The CDR3 reads CASSTIAGGTGELFF. The CDR3 bases are TGTGCCAGTAGTACAATAGCGGGCGGCACCGGGGAGCTGTTTTTT.

This rearrangement joins TRBV29-1 to TRBJ2-5; D may be TRBD2 (5 bases). CDR1 SQVTM and CDR2 ANQGSEA come from the germline V gene. V was pared by 4 bases and J by 5 bases, with 11 bases between. The CDR3 covers 12 residues. The CDR3 loop reads CSVAEVRETQYF. The CDR3 bases are TGCAGCGTTGCGGAGGTTCGGGAGACCCAGTACTTC.

V and J are TRBV28 and TRBJ2-1; 11 bases agree with TRBD2. This CDR3 has 14 residues. Germline CDR1 is MDHEN and CDR2 is SYDVKM. V trimming: 4 bases; J trimming: 4 bases; junction bases outside the gene matches: 0. CDR3: CASSSSGRYNEQFF. The CDR3 DNA reads TGTGCCAGCAGTTCTAGCGGGAGGTACAATGAGCAGTTCTTC.

This clone was recorded a few times. The junction departs from the called germline gene at one end, perhaps through a read error. The rearrangement links TRBV20-1 to TRBJ2-7, with D unresolved. Germline lookup yields CDR1 DFQATT and CDR2 SNEGSKA (reference sequence). CDR3 size: 11 residues. The CDR3 DNA reads as TGCAGTGCAAGCCAATTAGCATCAGCCCACTTC. Translation: CSASQLASAHF.

The V call is TRBV24-1, the J call TRBJ2-2, with D possibly TRBD2 on 5 matching bases. Trimming left V 4 bases short and J 6 bases short, with 11 bases between. The CDR3 has 14 amino acids. Germline assignment: CDR1 KGHDR and CDR2 SFDVKD. Written as DNA, the CDR3 is TGTGCCACCAGTGACGGGCCCGGGGCCGGGGAGCTGTTTTTT. Amino acids: CATSDGPGAGELFF.

The chain has TRBV19 and TRBJ1-3; D is perhaps TRBD1 (6 bases). V was shortened by 7 bases and J by 2 bases, with 12 bases between the two germline ends. Germline-derived CDR1 and CDR2 are LNHDA and SQIVND (reference sequence). There are 14 residues in the CDR3. The CDR3 DNA follows: TGTGCCAGTATGAGCACAGGGACTGGAAACACCATATATTTT. Residues: CASMSTGTGNTIYF.

The J gene is TRBJ1-4, the V gene TRBV28; 8 bases line up with TRBD1. V lost 5 bases, J lost 2 bases, and 13 bases stayed unmatched. Germline-derived CDR1 and CDR2 are MDHEN and SYDVKM. The CDR3 has 18 amino acids. This CDR3 reads CASSAPGTGPNTNEKLFF. For the CDR3, the DNA is TGTGCCAGCAGTGCTCCCGGGACAGGACCGAATACTAATGAAAAACTGTTTTTT.

V gene TRBV2 combines with J gene TRBJ1-2; possible D gene TRBD1, 5 bases. The germline CDR1 and CDR2 sequences are SNHLY and FYNNEI. V was pared by 6 bases and J by 6 bases, with 20 bases between. This CDR3 is built from 15 residues. CDR3 in DNA: TGTGCCAGCAGGGGACGCTCTGGGAGGACGAATGGCTACACCTTC. It yields the protein CASRGRSGRTNGYTF.

The genes are TRBV2 and TRBJ2-7; tentatively, D is TRBD2 (6 bases). The CDR3 sequence is 13 residues long. In germline, CDR1 is SNHLY, CDR2 FYNNEI. V gave up 4 bases and J gave up 6 bases, with 13 bases separating them. Here the CDR3 reads CASSALAASEQYF. The CDR3 DNA sequence: TGTGCCAGCAGTGCACTAGCCGCCTCCGAGCAGTACTTC.

The gene calls are TRBV11-2 and TRBJ2-7; 10 nucleotides line up with TRBD2. The CDR3 loop spans 14 amino acids. Germline CDR1 SGHAT, CDR2 FQNNGV. J was trimmed by 2 bases and V by 5 bases; bases with no gene match: 3. The CDR3 nucleotides are TGTGCCAGCAGCAGGACTAGCGGCGCCTACGAGCAGTACTTC. Amino acids: CASSRTSGAYEQYF.

The chain couples TRBV11-3 to TRBJ1-3; unclear D gene. V was cut by 5 bases and J by 1 base, with 12 bases left in between. Germline assignment: CDR1 SGHNT and CDR2 YENEEA. This CDR3 has 15 residues. CDR3 loop: CASSPGGTSGNTIYF. The CDR3 DNA sequence: TGTGCCAGCAGCCCTGGAGGAACGTCTGGAAACACCATATATTTT.